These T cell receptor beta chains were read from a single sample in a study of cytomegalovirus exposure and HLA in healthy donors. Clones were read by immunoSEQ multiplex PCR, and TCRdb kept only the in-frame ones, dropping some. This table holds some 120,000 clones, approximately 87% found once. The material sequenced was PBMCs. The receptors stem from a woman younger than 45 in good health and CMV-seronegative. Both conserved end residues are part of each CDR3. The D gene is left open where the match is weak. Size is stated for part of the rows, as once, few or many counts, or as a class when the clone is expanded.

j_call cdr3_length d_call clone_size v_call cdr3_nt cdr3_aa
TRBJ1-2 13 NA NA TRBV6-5 TGTGCCAGCACCCTGGACACTAACTATGGCTACACCTTC CASTLDTNYGYTF
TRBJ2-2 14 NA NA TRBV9 TGTGCCAGCAGCGTAACCGGGAACTCCGGGGAGCTGTTTTTT CASSVTGNSGELFF
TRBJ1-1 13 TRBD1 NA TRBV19 TGTGCCAGTAGTGCCGACAGGGACACTGAAGCTTTCTTT CASSADRDTEAFF
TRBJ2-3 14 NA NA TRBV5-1 TGCGCCAGCAGCCCCGGCGCAGGGTTAGATACGCAGTATTTT CASSPGAGLDTQYF
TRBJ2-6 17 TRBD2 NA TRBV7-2 TGTGCCAGACCAGCGGGGGGGAAATTCTCTGGGGCCAACGTCCTGACTTTC CARPAGGKFSGANVLTF
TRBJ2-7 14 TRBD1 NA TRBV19 TGTGCCAGTAGTCCGGGACAGTCCCACTACGAGCAGTACTTC CASSPGQSHYEQYF
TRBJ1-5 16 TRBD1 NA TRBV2 TGTGCCAGCAGTGGAGGCAGGGGGCCCGGCAATCAGCCCCAGCATTTT CASSGGRGPGNQPQHF
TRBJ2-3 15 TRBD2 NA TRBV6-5 TGTGCCAGCAGTTATAGCGGGGGAGTTCATGGTACGCAGTATTTT CASSYSGGVHGTQYF
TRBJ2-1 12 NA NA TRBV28 TGTGCCAGCAGCTTATCCCTGAGTGAGCAGTTCTTC CASSLSLSEQFF
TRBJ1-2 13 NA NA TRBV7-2 TGTGCCAGCAGCCCCGGTCTCTCCTATGGCTACACCTTC CASSPGLSYGYTF
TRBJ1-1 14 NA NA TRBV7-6 TGTGCCAGCAGCATTGGACTCATGAACACTGAAGCTTTCTTT CASSIGLMNTEAFF
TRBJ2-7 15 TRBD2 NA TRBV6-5 TGTGCCAGCAGTTTGACTAGCGGGGAGTCCTACGAGCAGTACTTC CASSLTSGESYEQYF
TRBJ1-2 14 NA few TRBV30 TGTGCCTGGAGTCCGTTCGGGACACTCTATGGCTACACCTTC CAWSPFGTLYGYTF
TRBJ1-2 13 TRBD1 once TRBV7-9 TGTGCCAGCAGCGACAGGGGTGGCTATGGCTACACCTTC CASSDRGGYGYTF
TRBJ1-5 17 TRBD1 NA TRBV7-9 TGTGCCAGCAGCCGCGACAGGGGCGGAGTGAGCAATCAGCCCCAGCATTTT CASSRDRGGVSNQPQHF
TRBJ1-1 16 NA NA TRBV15 TGTGCCACCAGCAGAGATCTGGGGCGGTGGAACACTGAAGCTTTCTTT CATSRDLGRWNTEAFF
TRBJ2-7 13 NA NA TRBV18 TGTGCCAGCTCACCACCTAGCTCCTACGAGCAGTACTTC CASSPPSSYEQYF
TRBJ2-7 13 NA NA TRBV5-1 TGCGCCAGCAGCCTTGCTGAGAATTACGAGCAGTACTTC CASSLAENYEQYF
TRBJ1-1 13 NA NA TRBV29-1 TGCAGCGTTCAACGGGTTAGGAACACTGAAGCTTTCTTT CSVQRVRNTEAFF
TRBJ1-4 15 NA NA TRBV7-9 TGTGCCAGCAGCCTACCACAGGGCACTGGAGAAAAACTGTTTTTT CASSLPQGTGEKLFF
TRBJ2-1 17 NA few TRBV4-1 TGCGCCAGCAGCCAAGTTGATCTGATCAGCTCCTACAATGAGCAGTTCTTC CASSQVDLISSYNEQFF
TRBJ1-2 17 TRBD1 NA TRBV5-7 TGTGCCAGCAGCCCCCGGGACAGGGGAGAAGTTAACTATGGCTACACCTTC CASSPRDRGEVNYGYTF
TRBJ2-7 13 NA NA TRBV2 TGTGCCAGCAGTGCGGTGATCTCCTACGAGCAGTACTTC CASSAVISYEQYF
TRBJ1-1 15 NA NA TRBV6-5 TGTGCCAGCAGTTACTTCGGGACACCGAACCCTGAAGCTTTCTTT CASSYFGTPNPEAFF
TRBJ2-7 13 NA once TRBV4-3 TGCGCCAGCAGCAACGAGGACAACTACGAGCAGTACTTC CASSNEDNYEQYF
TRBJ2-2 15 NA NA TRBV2 TGTGCCAGCACCCCCCAAGGTGGTACTACTGGGGAGCTGTTTTTT CASTPQGGTTGELFF
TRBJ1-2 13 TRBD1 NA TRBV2 TGTGCCGTTCGGGACAGGGGGCGGGAGGGCTACACCTTC CAVRDRGREGYTF
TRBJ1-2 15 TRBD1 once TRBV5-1 TGCGCCAGCAGCGGACCCGGGACAGGGGTTTATGGCTACACCTTC CASSGPGTGVYGYTF
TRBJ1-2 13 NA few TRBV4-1 TGCGCCAGCAGCCAGACAGCATTCTATGGCTACACCTTC CASSQTAFYGYTF
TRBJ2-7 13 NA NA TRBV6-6 TGTGCCAGCAGTTATACTTCTCCCTACGAGCAGTACTTC CASSYTSPYEQYF
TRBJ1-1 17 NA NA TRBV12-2 TGTGCAAGTCGCTTAAGAAGATTGGGACAGGCGGAAATTGAAGCTTTCTTT CASRLRRLGQAEIEAFF